These T cell receptor beta chains were read from a single sample in a study of T cells in Graves' hyperthyroidism and ophthalmopathy. TCRdb fed the multiplex PCR reads into MiXCR, producing one record per CDR3 protein. The sample lists about 350,000 distinct CDR3 sequences; approximately 13% were seen once. The sample taken for sequencing was blood. Receptors originate from a woman younger than 45 with Graves' hyperthyroidism. Both conserved end residues are part of each CDR3. The order of the fields is clone size, V gene, D gene, J gene, CDR3 protein, CDR3 DNA. A D gene is named only where the DNA matches it firmly. Not all rows give a size; the values are once, few, many and, for expanded clones, a class.

many	TRBV10-2	.	TRBJ2-3	CASSDGGGTDTQYF	TGCGCCAGCAGTGACGGCGGGGGCACAGATACGCAGTATTTT
many	TRBV5-5	TRBD1	TRBJ2-5	CASSWRGTGYSTQYF	TGTGCCAGCAGCTGGAGGGGGACAGGGTATTCGACCCAGTACTTC
.	TRBV19	.	TRBJ1-1	CASSLLGAGNTEAFF	TGTGCCAGTAGTCTCCTGGGCGCGGGGAACACTGAAGCTTTCTTT
.	TRBV9	.	TRBJ2-7	CASSVAPASYEQYF	TGTGCCAGCAGCGTAGCCCCGGCCAGCTACGAGCAGTACTTC
many	TRBV28	.	TRBJ2-1	CASSLPLGRGTYNEQFF	TGTGCCAGCAGTTTACCTCTCGGCCGAGGAACCTACAATGAGCAGTTCTTC
.	TRBV3-1	.	TRBJ2-3	CASSLRDESSTDTQYF	TGTGCCAGCAGCCTCCGGGACGAGTCTAGCACAGATACGCAGTATTTT
many	TRBV20-1	TRBD2	TRBJ2-1	CSARGLAGGPKWYNEQFF	TGCAGTGCTAGAGGACTAGCGGGAGGGCCTAAATGGTACAATGAGCAGTTCTTC
.	TRBV27	TRBD1	TRBJ2-7	CASSSTVGTGFYEQYF	TGTGCCAGCAGTTCCACAGTAGGGACAGGGTTCTACGAGCAGTACTTC
.	TRBV3-1	TRBD1	TRBJ1-3	CASSPDRSFGNTIYF	TGTGCCAGCAGCCCGGACAGGTCCTTTGGAAACACCATATATTTT
.	TRBV25-1	.	TRBJ2-7	CASSEFSSYEQYF	TGTGCCAGCAGTGAATTTTCATCTTACGAGCAGTACTTC
.	TRBV7-9	.	TRBJ2-7	CASSYPTRSYEQYF	TGTGCCAGCAGCTACCCGACACGATCCTACGAGCAGTACTTC
many	TRBV20-1	TRBD2	TRBJ2-7	CSAINAGGGYEQYF	TGCAGTGCTATCAATGCGGGAGGGGGTTACGAGCAGTACTTC
many	TRBV5-1	.	TRBJ1-1	CARPSEQLSTEAFF	TGCGCCAGACCATCCGAGCAGCTGAGCACTGAAGCTTTCTTT
many	TRBV11-2	.	TRBJ2-6	CASSPRTGANVLTF	TGTGCCAGCAGCCCGCGTACTGGGGCCAACGTCCTGACTTTC
.	TRBV30	.	TRBJ1-4	CAGQRVDEKLFF	TGTGCCGGACAGCGGGTAGATGAAAAACTGTTTTTT
few	TRBV12-3/TRBV12-4	.	TRBJ1-3	CASRPVNARSGNTIYF	TGTGCCAGCAGGCCTGTCAATGCACGCTCTGGAAACACCATATATTTT
few	TRBV25-1	TRBD2	TRBJ2-3	CASSATSGSGTDTQYF	TGTGCCAGCAGTGCGACTAGCGGGAGTGGCACAGATACGCAGTATTTT
few	TRBV3-1	TRBD2	TRBJ2-3	CASSQAPAGGKDTQYF	TGTGCCAGCAGCCAAGCACCAGCGGGAGGGAAAGATACGCAGTATTTT
.	TRBV30	TRBD2	TRBJ2-4	CAWSVRASGRGSIQYF	TGTGCCTGGAGTGTTCGCGCTAGCGGGAGGGGCAGCATTCAGTACTTC
many	TRBV28	.	TRBJ2-1	CASGSSYNEQFF	TGTGCCAGCGGGAGTTCCTACAATGAGCAGTTCTTC
many	TRBV28	.	TRBJ2-1	CASTFYNEQFF	TGTGCCAGCACTTTTTACAATGAGCAGTTCTTC
.	TRBV3-1	.	TRBJ2-7	CASSQDYGSLSYEQYF	TGTGCCAGCAGCCAAGATTATGGGAGCCTCTCCTACGAGCAGTACTTC
many	TRBV14	.	TRBJ2-3	CASSQTTGPTDTQYF	TGTGCCAGCAGCCAAACTACAGGACCCACAGATACGCAGTATTTT
many	TRBV18	TRBD2	TRBJ2-1	CASSPREAVNEQFF	TGTGCCAGCTCACCCCGGGAGGCGGTCAATGAGCAGTTCTTC
few	TRBV12-3/TRBV12-4	TRBD1	TRBJ2-7	CASSSFTGQGLYEQYF	TGTGCCAGCAGTTCTTTTACTGGACAGGGACTGTACGAGCAGTACTTC
.	TRBV3-1	.	TRBJ1-2	CASSITRGPGNGYTF	TGTGCCAGCAGCATTACAAGGGGCCCTGGAAACGGCTACACCTTC
many	TRBV12-3/TRBV12-4	.	TRBJ1-2	CAIRGWGDTF	TGTGCCATCCGAGGTTGGGGCGACACCTTC
.	TRBV5-1	TRBD1	TRBJ1-2	CASSGERQGRSGYTF	TGCGCCAGCAGCGGTGAGAGACAGGGGAGGAGTGGCTACACCTTC
few	TRBV19	.	TRBJ1-5	CASSVDRNQPQHF	TGTGCCAGTTCCGTCGACAGGAATCAGCCCCAGCATTTT
many	TRBV28	TRBD2	TRBJ2-7	CASTEQGSGSYEQYF	TGTGCCAGCACCGAGCAGGGAAGCGGGAGTTACGAGCAGTACTTC
.	TRBV29-1	.	TRBJ2-7	CSAGVDYEQYF	TGCAGCGCTGGGGTGGATTACGAGCAGTACTTC
many	TRBV12-3/TRBV12-4	.	TRBJ2-3	CASSFGAGRAPDTQYF	TGTGCCAGCAGTTTTGGTGCGGGAAGGGCCCCAGATACGCAGTATTTT
many	TRBV28	.	TRBJ2-4	CASNTAVSKNIQYF	TGTGCCAGCAACACTGCAGTTAGCAAAAACATTCAGTACTTC
many	TRBV15	.	TRBJ1-1	CATSRDVEPLNTEAFF	TGTGCCACCAGCAGAGATGTCGAACCCCTGAACACTGAAGCTTTCTTT
.	TRBV10-3	.	TRBJ2-5	CAINQGNQETQYF	TGTGCCATCAACCAGGGAAACCAAGAGACCCAGTACTTC
many	TRBV20-1	TRBD1	TRBJ2-4	CSARDRGRDIQYF	TGCAGTGCTAGGGACAGGGGCAGAGACATTCAGTACTTC
many	TRBV20-1	.	TRBJ2-7	CSAMTNFYEQYF	TGCAGTGCTATGACCAATTTCTACGAGCAGTACTTC
.	TRBV7-2	.	TRBJ2-6	CASSLEGFGANVLTF	TGTGCCAGCAGCTTAGAGGGGTTTGGGGCCAACGTCCTGACTTTC